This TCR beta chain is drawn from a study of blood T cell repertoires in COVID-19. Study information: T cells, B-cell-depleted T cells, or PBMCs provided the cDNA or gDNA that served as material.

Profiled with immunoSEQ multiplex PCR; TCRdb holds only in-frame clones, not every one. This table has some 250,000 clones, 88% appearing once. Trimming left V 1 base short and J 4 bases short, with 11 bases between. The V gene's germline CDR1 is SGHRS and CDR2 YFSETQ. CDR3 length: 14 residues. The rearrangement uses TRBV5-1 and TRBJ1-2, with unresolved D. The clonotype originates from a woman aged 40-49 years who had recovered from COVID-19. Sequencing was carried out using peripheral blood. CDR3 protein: CASSLWAPSYGYTF. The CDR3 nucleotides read TGCGCCAGCAGCTTGTGGGCCCCCAGCTATGGCTACACCTTC.